The next 2 T cell receptor beta chains were all read from a single sample in a study of blood T cell repertoires in COVID-19. Assay used: immunoSEQ multiplex PCR; TCRdb lists only in-frame clones, some missing. The repertoire has about 500,000 clones, roughly 89% of them found once; the top ten carry about 8.2%. Sequences were obtained from peripheral blood. All receptors derive from a woman between 45 and 65 years old with COVID-19, enrolled during active disease.

The chain is built from TRBV21-1 and TRBJ2-5; the table assigns TRBD1, which was not confirmed against the DNA. TRBV21-1 is described as a pseudogene. The length of the CDR3 is 15 residues. CDR3 sequence: CANATIRQVDETQYF. The CDR3 DNA reads as TGTGCCAACGCGACGATTCGACAGGTGGACGAGACCCAGTACTTC.

This chain links TRBV12-2 with TRBJ2-7; TRBD1, the table's D call, lacks a check against the DNA. TRBV12-2 constitutes a pseudogene. The CDR3 has 14 amino acids. CDR3 residues: CASRFRDRPYEQYF. CDR3 DNA: TGTGCAAGTCGCTTCCGGGACAGGCCTTACGAGCAGTACTTC.